This T cell receptor (beta chain) was observed in a study of blood T cell repertoires in COVID-19. Background on the study: The United States, Italy and Spain provided the acute and convalescent COVID-19 samples.

Original processing methods: Estimated nucleated cell counts came from reference gene primer amplification. The table came from immunoSEQ multiplex PCR; TCRdb's copy has only in-frame clones and leaves some out. For V, J and clone size, that table is used; D and trimming come from the DNA. The table includes 70,000 to 100,000 clones, 89% detected once. Seattle researchers signed up patients amid active infection and tracked them longitudinally. Per the germline V gene, CDR1 is SGHNT and CDR2 is YYREEE (reference sequence). Losses at the gene ends were 4 bases for V and 7 bases for J; bases not matched to a gene: 13. This CDR3 has 15 amino acids. This clone appeared once.

The chain is built from TRBV5-4 and TRBJ2-7, with 8 nucleotides matching TRBD2. The TCR comes from a man aged 45 to 65 with COVID-19, enrolled during active disease. The specimen was peripheral blood. CDR3 residues: CASSKAPGLVGEQYF. The CDR3 DNA sequence: TGTGCCAGCAGCAAAGCCCCGGGACTAGTGGGGGAGCAGTACTTC.